A selection of T cell receptor beta chains follows, all from one sample in a study of CD8+CD57+ T cells in acquired aplastic anemia. TCRdb ran MiXCR on the reads and lists one entry per CDR3 protein. The table includes approximately 180,000 distinct CDR3 sequences, around 48% detected once. The sample consisted of sorted CD4+, CD8+, or CD8+CD57+ T cells (not recorded which) from PBMCs. These TCRs come from a human donor with aplastic anemia. Both conserved end residues are part of each CDR3. The order of the fields is clone size, V gene, J gene, D gene, CDR3 DNA, CDR3 protein. A D gene is named only where the DNA matches it firmly. Expanded clones are given a class, and other clones once, few, many or no size at all.

>NA|TRBV7-9|TRBJ2-1|NA
TGCGCCAGCAGCTTAGGGGGTTATGAGCAGTTCTTC
CASSLGGYEQFF
>NA|TRBV10-3|TRBJ2-5|TRBD2
TGTGCCATCAGTGGTACTAGCGAGGAGACCCGATACTTC
CAISGTSEETRYF
>many|TRBV19|TRBJ2-1|TRBD2
TGTGCCAGTAGTACTCCCGGAGGACTAGCGGGTGAGCAGTTCTTC
CASSTPGGLAGEQFF
>few|TRBV10-3|TRBJ1-6|TRBD1
TGTGCCACGCTGCGACAGGGACAATCTAGTTCGTCACCCCTCCACTTT
CATLRQGQSSSSPLHF
>NA|TRBV19|TRBJ2-5|TRBD2
TGTGCCAGTAGTATCCGACCCCCCACCGGGACTAGCGGGGAGCGAGAGACCCAGTACTTC
CASSIRPPTGTSGERETQYF
>many|TRBV5-1|TRBJ1-1|TRBD1
TGCGCCAGCAGCTTCGGACAGGGTGGGACTGAAGCTTTCTTT
CASSFGQGGTEAFF
>NA|TRBV6-5|TRBJ2-2|TRBD1
TGTGCCAGCAGTACCTCGGGACAGGGAGGGGTCGGGGAGCTGTTTTTT
CASSTSGQGGVGELFF
>NA|TRBV9|TRBJ2-7|NA
TGTGCCAGCAGCGTAGGTGTTGCTTCCTACGAGCAGTACTTC
CASSVGVASYEQYF
>few|TRBV19|TRBJ2-1|NA
TGTGCCAGTAGTACCACGACACTCGCAGAGCAGTTCTTC
CASSTTTLAEQFF
>many|TRBV9|TRBJ2-1|NA
TGTGCCAGCAGGCAGGGGGGGGACGCCTACAATGAGCAGTTCTTC
CASRQGGDAYNEQFF
>many|TRBV7-9|TRBJ2-7|NA
TGTGCCAGCAGCTCCAACCGAGGGGTCCGATCCTTC
CASSSNRGVRSF
>NA|TRBV15|TRBJ1-5|TRBD1
TGTGCCACCAGCAGGGAAACAGGGGGCAATCAGCCCCAGCATTTT
CATSRETGGNQPQHF
>NA|TRBV7-8|TRBJ1-6|TRBD1
TGTGCCAGCAGCTTAGTTGGGACAGGGACTTCACCCCTCCACTTT
CASSLVGTGTSPLHF
>many|TRBV5-1|TRBJ2-2|TRBD1
TGCGCCAGCAGCGTACGACAGGGCCCTCAGAACACCGGGGAGCTGTTTTTT
CASSVRQGPQNTGELFF
>many|TRBV20-1|TRBJ1-1|NA
TGCAGTGCTAGAGATCTGAGGGGAGGAGGGATGAACACTGAAGCTTTCTTT
CSARDLRGGGMNTEAFF
>NA|TRBV15|TRBJ2-1|NA
TGTGCCACCAGCAGAGGGGGGGCAGGCACAGATACGCAGTTCTTC
CATSRGGAGTDTQFF
>few|TRBV20-1|TRBJ2-3|TRBD1
TGCAGTGCTCGCGGACAGGGGGCGGGGAATACGCAGTATTTT
CSARGQGAGNTQYF
>NA|TRBV20-1|TRBJ2-5|TRBD2
TGCAGTGCTAGACCCCTAGCGGGGGAGGGGGAGACCCAGTACTTC
CSARPLAGEGETQYF
>NA|TRBV24-1|TRBJ2-1|TRBD1
TGTGCCACCAGCGCCAGGGGGCGCTCCTACAATGAGCAGTTCTTC
CATSARGRSYNEQFF
>NA|TRBV6-4|TRBJ2-7|TRBD2
TGTGCCAGCAGTGCCACCGGGACTAGCGCGTACTCCGAGCAGTACTTC
CASSATGTSAYSEQYF
>once|TRBV2|TRBJ1-2|NA
TGTGCCAGCAGTGAACAGCTCTATGGCTACACCTTC
CASSEQLYGYTF
>NA|TRBV20-1|TRBJ2-3|TRBD1
TGCAGTGCCACCCGCAGGGGACAGAGCACAGATACGCAGTATTTT
CSATRRGQSTDTQYF
>NA|TRBV19|TRBJ1-6|NA
TGTGCCAGTAGTGTAGATCGAGCCGCTCAGTCACCCCTCCACTTT
CASSVDRAAQSPLHF